Below are 17 T cell receptor beta chains sequenced from a single sample in a study of blood T cell repertoires in COVID-19. Profiling relied on immunoSEQ multiplex PCR, and the TCRdb table lists in-frame clones only, not all of them. The sample carries about 340,000 clones, around 82% recorded once. Sequencing was done on a sample of peripheral blood. The receptors derive from a man aged 25-45 years with active or convalescent COVID-19.

This clone showed up just once. The chain combines TRBV24-1 with TRBJ1-1; the D is unclear. The length of the CDR3 is 13 residues. CDR1 KGHDR and CDR2 SFDVKD come from the germline V gene. V lost 0 bases and J lost 5, with 6 bases in between. CDR3 residues: CATSDLPGTEAFF. CDR3 DNA: TGTGCCACCAGTGATTTGCCCGGGACTGAAGCTTTCTTT.

The V call is TRBV28, the J call TRBJ1-3; a possible D gene is TRBD1 (6 bases). The CDR3 covers 17 residues. The germline CDR1 and CDR2 sequences are MDHEN and SYDVKM. V lost 3 bases to trimming and J lost 0 bases, with 15 bases between them. The DNA of the CDR3 is TGTGCCAGCAGTTTCGCGGGGGACACTCACTCTGGAAACACCATATATTTT. Translating it yields CASSFAGDTHSGNTIYF.

This rearrangement joins TRBV30 to TRBJ1-2, with 9 bases fitting TRBD1. This CDR3 has 16 residues. V was clipped by 2 bases and J by 8 bases; unmatched bases: 15. The germline V gene has CDR1 GTSNPN and CDR2 SVGIG (reference sequence). The CDR3 bases are TGTGCCTGGAGTTCCGGGACCGGGACAGGGCGTGGAGGCTACACCTTC. Translating gives CAWSSGTGTGRGGYTF.

The chain employs TRBV27 and TRBJ2-7; 7 bases map to TRBD2. The V gene's germline CDR1 is MNHEY and CDR2 SMNVEV (reference sequence). The CDR3 runs 12 residues. The trim removed 8 bases at V and 5 bases at J, leaving 6 bases unmatched. Here the CDR3 reads CASRTRGNEQYF. CDR3 DNA sequence: TGTGCCAGCCGGACTAGGGGAAACGAGCAGTACTTC.

The CDR3 DNA follows: TGTGCCAGCAGCCAAACTAGCGGGGGGGCCTCGGAGCAGTTCTTC. It encodes CASSQTSGGASEQFF. The chain combines TRBV4-2 with TRBJ2-1, with 13 bases matching TRBD2. The germline V gene encodes CDR1 LGHNA and CDR2 YNFKEQ. J lost 10 bases, V lost 2 bases, and 5 bases had no gene match. The length of the CDR3 is 15 residues.

The chain has TRBV7-9 and TRBJ1-4; maybe TRBD1 (6 bases). The CDR3 contains 15 residues. Germline-derived CDR1 and CDR2 are SEHNR and FQNEAQ (reference sequence). Deletions cut 0 bases from V and 8 bases from J, with 13 bases between. The CDR3 reads CASSLAGTFGEKLFF. DNA for the CDR3: TGTGCCAGCAGCTTAGCCGGGACATTTGGGGAAAAACTGTTTTTT.

The J gene is TRBJ1-5, the V gene TRBV27, with D uncertain. Germline V lookup: CDR1 MNHEY, CDR2 SMNVEV (reference sequence). V shed 3 bases and J shed 5 bases, with 8 bases lying between them. The CDR3 has 13 amino acids. CDR3 in amino acids: CASSFRVHQPQHF. The CDR3 nucleotides are TGTGCCAGCAGTTTTCGGGTGCATCAGCCCCAGCATTTT.

The V and J genes are TRBV12-3 or TRBV12-4 and TRBJ1-1; no definite D call. The V gene lost 2 bases and the J gene lost 5 bases, with 6 bases spanning the gap. This CDR3 has 12 residues. As DNA, the CDR3 is TGTGCCAGCAGTTTAAGGGAGACTGAAGCTTTCTTT. Its protein product is CASSLRETEAFF.

CDR3 region: CASSLAGAVSDTQYF. CDR3 nucleotide sequence: TGCGCCAGCAGCTTGGCCGGAGCAGTCTCAGATACGCAGTATTTT. This chain uses TRBV5-1 with TRBJ2-3; D call uncertain. In germline, CDR1 is SGHRS, CDR2 YFSETQ. The V end lost 0 bases, the J end lost 4 bases, and 12 bases lay between the germline ends. This CDR3 is built from 15 residues.

The rearrangement joins TRBV7-8 to TRBJ2-1; D unresolved. Germline CDR1 and CDR2: SGHVS and FQNEAQ. Trimming removed 5 bases at V and 7 bases at J, with 12 bases between. The CDR3 runs 13 residues. The CDR3 region has the DNA TGTGCCAGCAGCGACCTCGCGACTAATGAGCAGTTCTTC. Translating gives CASSDLATNEQFF.

This sequence joins TRBV7-2 and TRBJ2-4; D is unclear. CDR1 SGHTA and CDR2 FQGNSA come from the germline V gene. V lost 1 base and J 9 bases, leaving 10 bases between the germline ends. CDR3 length: 13 residues. DNA of the CDR3: TGTGCCAGCAGCTTAGAGTCTATTAGCATTCAGTACTTC. Amino acids: CASSLESISIQYF.

This chain connects TRBV30 to TRBJ1-2, with 7 bases lining up with TRBD1. This CDR3 contains 13 residues. V was clipped by 2 bases and J by 5 bases; unmatched bases: 5. CDR1 and CDR2 (germline): GTSNPN, SVGIG (reference sequence). CDR3 loop: CAWSSPGGYGYTF. The CDR3 DNA follows: TGTGCCTGGAGTTCTCCAGGGGGGTATGGCTACACCTTC.

The chain employs TRBV7-2 and TRBJ2-5, with D possibly being TRBD1 (6 bases). V gave up 4 bases and J gave up 4 bases, with 13 bases separating them. CDR1 SGHTA and CDR2 FQGNSA come from the germline V gene. The CDR3 loop spans 14 amino acids. CDR3 DNA: TGTGCCAGCAGCTCGCCCCAGGGGCCAGAGACCCAGTACTTC. Its protein is CASSSPQGPETQYF.

The chain uses TRBV27 and TRBJ2-7; TRBD1 aligns across 7 bases. The ends lost 4 bases at V and 5 bases at J; junction bases unmatched: 11. This CDR3 region has 15 residues. CDR1 is MNHEY and CDR2 is SMNVEV in the germline V gene (reference sequence). CDR3 sequence (DNA): TGTGCCAGCAGTTCCTACCTCCAGGGGGTGGACGAGCAGTACTTC. Translating it yields CASSSYLQGVDEQYF.

The chain links TRBV5-5 to TRBJ1-4, with TRBD1 matching over 8 bases. After removal of 4 bases from V and 6 bases from J, the junction contained 5 bases not matched to a gene. This CDR3 has 14 amino acids. From germline, CDR1 is SGHKS and CDR2 YYEKEE (reference sequence). The CDR3 DNA is TGTGCCAGCAGCCAGGGGGCTCGGGATGAAAAACTGTTTTTT. Its protein product is CASSQGARDEKLFF.

This clone appeared a single time. The chain has TRBV29-1 and TRBJ2-3; tentatively, D is TRBD2 (5 bases). The CDR3 sequence is 14 residues long. The germline V and J ends were trimmed by 6 bases and 0 bases, with 13 bases remaining between them. Per the germline V gene, CDR1 is SQVTM and CDR2 is ANQGSEA. The CDR3 spells CSVGADSSTDTQYF. CDR3 in DNA: TGCAGCGTGGGAGCGGATTCTAGCACAGATACGCAGTATTTT.

This sequence joins TRBV24-1 and TRBJ2-2; D possibly corresponds to TRBD1 (6 bases). Germline CDR1 KGHDR, CDR2 SFDVKD. Deletions cut 3 bases from V and 2 bases from J, with 12 bases between. The CDR3 has 16 amino acids. CDR3 amino acids: CATSDPGVLNTGELFF. As DNA, the CDR3 is TGTGCCACCAGTGATCCAGGGGTCCTTAACACCGGGGAGCTGTTTTTT.